The present T cell receptor beta chain was sequenced within a study of cytomegalovirus exposure and HLA in healthy donors. Trimming removed 6 bases from V and 0 bases from J, with 9 bases in between. The CDR3 length is 13 residues. Germline CDR1 is SQVTM and CDR2 is ANQGSEA. Libraries were prepared by immunoSEQ multiplex PCR; TCRdb keeps only in-frame clonotypes and omits some of them. The repertoire holds approximately 140,000 clones, with just over 85% as singletons. Donors were drawn from the approximately 120-subject validation cohort, separate from the roughly 700-subject first cohort. The sequence was obtained from a woman younger than 30 in good health and CMV-seropositive. The chain uses TRBV29-1 and TRBJ2-1; TRBD2 is a possible D gene (6 bases). Sequenced: PBMCs. The CDR3 is CSVRESSYNEQFF. DNA of the CDR3: TGCAGCGTCCGGGAGAGCTCCTACAATGAGCAGTTCTTC.